These 3 T cell receptor beta chains share one sample of origin, sequenced in a study of metastatic and nonmetastatic thyroid tumors. Via MiXCR, TCRdb re-called the PCR reads. The repertoire has around 14,000 clones, roughly a quarter of them found once; the top ten carry 8.4%. Patients underwent thyroid surgery, and none had received any treatment before it. The sequencing sample was made of tumor tissue. Receptor source: a female donor with papillary thyroid cancer or a benign thyroid nodule (not recorded which). Some clones in this sample may be carry-over from other donors' samples.

This clone was counted many times. This chain joins TRBV28 and TRBJ1-2; D call uncertain. V was cut by 5 bases and J by 7 bases, with 17 bases left in between. This CDR3 contains 14 residues. Germline loops: CDR1 MDHEN, CDR2 SYDVKM. CDR3 in DNA: TGTGCCAGCAGTCCAGCCCCCGGTAGGTTTGGCTACACCTTC. Translating gives CASSPAPGRFGYTF.

The chain employs TRBV2 and TRBJ2-1; D is unclear. V was pared by 0 bases and J by 0 bases, with 6 bases between. This CDR3 has 15 residues. CDR1 and CDR2 from the germline V gene are SNHLY and FYNNEI. The CDR3 is CASSEALSSYNEQFF. DNA for the CDR3: TGTGCCAGCAGTGAAGCGCTGAGCTCCTACAATGAGCAGTTCTTC.

The J gene is TRBJ2-7, the V gene TRBV20-1, with D perhaps assigned TRBD1 or TRBD2 (5 bases each). This CDR3 is built from 15 residues. V was trimmed by 1 base and J by 1 base, leaving 14 bases between them. Germline loops: CDR1 DFQATT, CDR2 SNEGSKA (reference sequence). The DNA for the CDR3 is TGCAGTGCTAGAGTAGGGACGGCGAGGTCCTACGAGCAGTACTTC. This gives the protein CSARVGTARSYEQYF.